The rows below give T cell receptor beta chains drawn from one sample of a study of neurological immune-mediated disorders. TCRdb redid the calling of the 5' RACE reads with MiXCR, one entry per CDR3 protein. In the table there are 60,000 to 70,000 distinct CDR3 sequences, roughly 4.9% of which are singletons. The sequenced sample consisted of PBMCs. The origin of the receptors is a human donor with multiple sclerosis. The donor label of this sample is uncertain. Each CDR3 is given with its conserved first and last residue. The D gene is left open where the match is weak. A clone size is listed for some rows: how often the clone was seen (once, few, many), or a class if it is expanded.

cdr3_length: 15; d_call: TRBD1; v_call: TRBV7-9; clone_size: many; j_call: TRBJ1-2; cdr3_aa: CASSLIAGTGGGYTF; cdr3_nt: TGTGCCAGCAGCCTAATAGCGGGGACAGGGGGCGGCTACACCTTC
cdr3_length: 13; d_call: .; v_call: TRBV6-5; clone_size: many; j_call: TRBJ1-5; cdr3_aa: CASRPYSNQPQHF; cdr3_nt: TGTGCCAGCAGACCCTATAGCAATCAGCCCCAGCATTTT
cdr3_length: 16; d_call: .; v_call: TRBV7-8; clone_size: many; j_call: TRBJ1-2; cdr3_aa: CASSSDSSAYFYGYTF; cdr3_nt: TGTGCCAGCAGTTCTGACAGCTCCGCTTACTTCTATGGCTACACCTTC
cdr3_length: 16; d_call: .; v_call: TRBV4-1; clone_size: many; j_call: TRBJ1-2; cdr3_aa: CASSQGASARAYGYTF; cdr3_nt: TGCGCCAGCAGCCAAGGAGCTTCCGCCAGGGCCTATGGCTACACCTTC
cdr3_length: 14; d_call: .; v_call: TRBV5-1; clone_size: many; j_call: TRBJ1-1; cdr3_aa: CASSPGGGNTEAFF; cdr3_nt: TGCGCCAGCAGCCCCGGCGGGGGGAACACTGAAGCTTTCTTT
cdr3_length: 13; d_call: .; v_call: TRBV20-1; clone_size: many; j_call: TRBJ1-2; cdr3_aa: CSARGDKIYGYTF; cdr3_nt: TGCAGTGCTAGAGGGGACAAAATCTATGGCTACACCTTC
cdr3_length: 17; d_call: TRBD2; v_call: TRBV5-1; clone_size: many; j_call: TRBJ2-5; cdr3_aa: CASSLLGSGAPQETQYF; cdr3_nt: TGCGCCAGCAGCTTGTTGGGTAGCGGGGCTCCCCAAGAGACCCAGTACTTC
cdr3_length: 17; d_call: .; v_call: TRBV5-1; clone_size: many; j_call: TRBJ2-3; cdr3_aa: CASSPLGGHPSTDTQYF; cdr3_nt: TGCGCCAGCTCCCCTCTCGGGGGTCACCCTAGCACAGATACGCAGTATTTT
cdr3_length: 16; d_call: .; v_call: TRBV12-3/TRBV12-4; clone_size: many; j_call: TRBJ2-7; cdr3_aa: CASSPGLRRNSYEQYF; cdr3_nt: TGTGCCAGCAGCCCCGGTCTTAGGCGGAACTCCTACGAGCAGTACTTC
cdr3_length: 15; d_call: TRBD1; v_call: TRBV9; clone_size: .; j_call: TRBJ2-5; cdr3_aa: CASSVDGDRGETQYF; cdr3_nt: TGTGCCAGCAGCGTAGATGGGGACAGGGGAGAGACCCAGTACTTC
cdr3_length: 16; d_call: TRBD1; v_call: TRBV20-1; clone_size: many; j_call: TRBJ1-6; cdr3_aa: CSAKPGTGGADSPLHF; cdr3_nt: TGCAGTGCTAAGCCCGGGACAGGGGGCGCGGATTCACCCCTCCACTTT
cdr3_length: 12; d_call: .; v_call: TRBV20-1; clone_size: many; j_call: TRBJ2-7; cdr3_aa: CSAGGGAYEQYF; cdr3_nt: TGCAGTGCGGGGGGCGGGGCCTACGAGCAGTACTTC
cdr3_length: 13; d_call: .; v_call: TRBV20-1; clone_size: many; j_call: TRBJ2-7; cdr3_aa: CSARVGGGYEQYF; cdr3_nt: TGCAGTGCTAGAGTGGGGGGCGGGTACGAGCAGTACTTC
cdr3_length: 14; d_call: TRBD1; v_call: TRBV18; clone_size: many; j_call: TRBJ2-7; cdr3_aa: CASFGTGPNYEQYF; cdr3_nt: TGTGCCAGCTTCGGGACAGGGCCCAACTACGAGCAGTACTTC
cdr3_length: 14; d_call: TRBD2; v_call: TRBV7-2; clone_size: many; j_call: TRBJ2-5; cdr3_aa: CASSLSGGYETQYF; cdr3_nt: TGTGCCAGCAGCCTTTCCGGGGGGTACGAGACCCAGTACTTC
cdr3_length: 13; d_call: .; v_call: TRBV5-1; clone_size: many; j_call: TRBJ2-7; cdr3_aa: CASSLTLSYEQYF; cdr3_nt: TGCGCCAGCAGCCTGACTCTTTCCTACGAGCAGTACTTC
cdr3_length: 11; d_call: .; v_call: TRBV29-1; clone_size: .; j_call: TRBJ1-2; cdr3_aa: CSVRRVYGYTF; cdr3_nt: TGCAGCGTTAGAAGGGTCTATGGCTACACCTTC
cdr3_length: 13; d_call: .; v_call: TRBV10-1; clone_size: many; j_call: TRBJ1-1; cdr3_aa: CASSDLMDTEAFF; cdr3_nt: TGCGCCAGCAGTGATCTCATGGACACTGAAGCTTTCTTT
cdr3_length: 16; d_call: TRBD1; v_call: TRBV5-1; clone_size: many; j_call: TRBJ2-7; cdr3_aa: CASSLGPSTGSNEQYF; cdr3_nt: TGCGCCAGCAGCTTGGGCCCCTCGACAGGGTCCAACGAGCAGTACTTC
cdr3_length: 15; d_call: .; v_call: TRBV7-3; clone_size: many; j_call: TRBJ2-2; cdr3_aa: CASSRGLAQSGELFF; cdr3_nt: TGTGCCAGCAGCCGCGGGCTAGCCCAGAGCGGGGAGCTGTTTTTT
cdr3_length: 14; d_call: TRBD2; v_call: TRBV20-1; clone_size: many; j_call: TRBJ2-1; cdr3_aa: CSASHSRGVNEQFF; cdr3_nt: TGCAGTGCTAGCCACTCCCGGGGGGTTAATGAGCAGTTCTTC
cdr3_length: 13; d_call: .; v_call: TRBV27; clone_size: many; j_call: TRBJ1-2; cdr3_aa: CASRAGGRYGYTF; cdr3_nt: TGTGCCAGCAGGGCCGGGGGGCGCTATGGCTACACCTTC
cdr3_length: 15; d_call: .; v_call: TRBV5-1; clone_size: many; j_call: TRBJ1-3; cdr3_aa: CASSMQSDSGNTIYF; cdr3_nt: TGCGCCAGCAGTATGCAGAGCGACTCTGGAAACACCATATATTTT
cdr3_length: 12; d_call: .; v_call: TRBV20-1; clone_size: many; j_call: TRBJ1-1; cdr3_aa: CSAGEGNTEAFF; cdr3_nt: TGCAGTGCTGGGGAGGGTAACACTGAAGCTTTCTTT
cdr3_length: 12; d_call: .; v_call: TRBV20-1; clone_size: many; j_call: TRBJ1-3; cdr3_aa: CSAGGGANTIYF; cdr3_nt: TGCAGTGCTGGGGGTGGGGCAAACACCATATATTTT
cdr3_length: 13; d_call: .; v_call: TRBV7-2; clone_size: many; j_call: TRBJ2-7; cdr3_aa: CASSLGVVYEQYF; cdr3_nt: TGTGCCAGCAGCTTAGGGGTGGTCTACGAGCAGTACTTC
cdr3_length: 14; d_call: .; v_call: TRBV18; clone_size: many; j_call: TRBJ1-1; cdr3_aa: CASSPGRNPTEAFF; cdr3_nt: TGTGCCAGCTCCCCGGGCAGGAACCCCACTGAAGCTTTCTTT
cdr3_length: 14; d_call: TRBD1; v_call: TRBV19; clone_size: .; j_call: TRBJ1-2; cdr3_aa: CASSIPGQNYGYTF; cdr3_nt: TGTGCCAGTAGTATTCCGGGACAGAACTATGGCTACACCTTC
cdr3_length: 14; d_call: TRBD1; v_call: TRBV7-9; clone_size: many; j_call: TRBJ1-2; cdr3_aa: CASHPPGQGFGYTF; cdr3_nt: TGTGCCAGCCACCCTCCCGGACAGGGATTTGGCTACACCTTC
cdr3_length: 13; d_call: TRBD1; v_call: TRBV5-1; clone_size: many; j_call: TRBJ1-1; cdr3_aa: CASSVLTGTEAFF; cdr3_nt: TGCGCCAGCAGCGTGTTGACAGGGACTGAAGCTTTCTTT
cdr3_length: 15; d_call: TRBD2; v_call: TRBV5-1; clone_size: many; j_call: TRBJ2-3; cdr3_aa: CASSSQGLAGDTQYF; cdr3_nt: TGCGCCAGCAGCTCTCAGGGACTAGCTGGGGATACGCAGTATTTT
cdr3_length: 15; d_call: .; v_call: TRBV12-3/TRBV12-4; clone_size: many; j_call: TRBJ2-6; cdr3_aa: CASSITGIGANVLTF; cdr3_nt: TGTGCCAGCAGTATTACAGGGATTGGGGCCAACGTCCTGACTTTC
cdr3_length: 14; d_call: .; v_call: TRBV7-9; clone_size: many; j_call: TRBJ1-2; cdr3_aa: CASSSLQGSYGYTF; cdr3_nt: TGTGCCAGCAGCTCGCTACAGGGTAGCTATGGCTACACCTTC
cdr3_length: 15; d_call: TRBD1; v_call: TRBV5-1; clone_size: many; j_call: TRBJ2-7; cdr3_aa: CASSLETGGLYEQYF; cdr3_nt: TGCGCCAGCAGCTTGGAGACAGGGGGTTTGTACGAGCAGTACTTC
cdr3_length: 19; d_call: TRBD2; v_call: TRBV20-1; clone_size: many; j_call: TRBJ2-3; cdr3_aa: CSASRGGSGGSSSTDTQYF; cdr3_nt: TGCAGTGCTAGTAGAGGGGGTAGCGGGGGGTCCTCTAGCACAGATACGCAGTATTTT
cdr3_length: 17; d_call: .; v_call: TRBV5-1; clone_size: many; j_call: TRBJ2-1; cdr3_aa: CASSFTPRLGSYNEQFF; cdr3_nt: TGCGCCAGCAGCTTTACCCCTAGGTTGGGCTCCTACAATGAGCAGTTCTTC
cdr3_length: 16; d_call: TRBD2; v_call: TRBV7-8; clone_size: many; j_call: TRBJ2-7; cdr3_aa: CASSLAPTSGGDEQYF; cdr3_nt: TGTGCCAGCAGCTTAGCACCGACTAGCGGGGGAGACGAGCAGTACTTC
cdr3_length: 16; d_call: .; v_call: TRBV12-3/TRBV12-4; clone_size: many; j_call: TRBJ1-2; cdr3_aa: CASSYLLGVSNYGYTF; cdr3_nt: TGTGCCAGCAGCTACCTTTTGGGGGTGTCGAACTATGGCTACACCTTC
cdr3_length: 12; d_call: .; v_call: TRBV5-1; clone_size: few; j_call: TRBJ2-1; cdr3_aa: CASSLDNNEQFF; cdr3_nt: TGCGCCAGCAGCTTGGACAACAATGAGCAGTTCTTC
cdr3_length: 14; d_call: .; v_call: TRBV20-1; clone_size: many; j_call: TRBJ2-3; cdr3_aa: CSALKRGGEDTQYF; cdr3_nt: TGCAGTGCCCTCAAGCGAGGGGGGGAGGATACGCAGTATTTT